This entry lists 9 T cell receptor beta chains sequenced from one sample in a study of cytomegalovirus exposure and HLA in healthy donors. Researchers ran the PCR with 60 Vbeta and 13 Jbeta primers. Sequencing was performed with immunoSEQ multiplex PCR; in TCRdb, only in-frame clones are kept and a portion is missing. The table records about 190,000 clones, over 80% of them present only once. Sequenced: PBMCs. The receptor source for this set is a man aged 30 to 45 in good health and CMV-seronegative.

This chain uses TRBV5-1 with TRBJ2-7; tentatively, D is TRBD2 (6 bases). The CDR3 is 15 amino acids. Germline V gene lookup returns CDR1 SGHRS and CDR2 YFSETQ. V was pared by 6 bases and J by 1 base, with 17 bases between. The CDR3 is CASTPDGGLSYEQYF. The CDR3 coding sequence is TGCGCCAGCACCCCGGACGGAGGGCTATCCTACGAGCAGTACTTC.

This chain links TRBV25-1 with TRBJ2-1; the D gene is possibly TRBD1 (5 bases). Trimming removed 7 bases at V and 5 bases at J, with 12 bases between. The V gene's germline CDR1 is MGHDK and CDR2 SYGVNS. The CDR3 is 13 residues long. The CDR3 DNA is TGTGCCAGCACGCTAGGGGTACACAATGAGCAGTTCTTC. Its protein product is CASTLGVHNEQFF. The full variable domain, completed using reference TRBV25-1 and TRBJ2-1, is EADIYQTPRYLVIGTGKKITLECSQTMGHDKMYWYQQDPGMELHLIHYSYGVNSTEKGDLSSESTVSRIRTEHFPLTLESARPSHTSQYLCASTLGVHNEQFFGPGTRLTVL.

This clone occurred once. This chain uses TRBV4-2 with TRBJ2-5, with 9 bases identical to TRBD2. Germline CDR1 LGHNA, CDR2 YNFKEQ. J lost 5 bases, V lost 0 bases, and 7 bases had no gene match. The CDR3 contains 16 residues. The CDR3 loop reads CASSQEGRGGLETQYF. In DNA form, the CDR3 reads TGTGCCAGCAGCCAAGAAGGGCGGGGGGGGCTCGAGACCCAGTACTTC.

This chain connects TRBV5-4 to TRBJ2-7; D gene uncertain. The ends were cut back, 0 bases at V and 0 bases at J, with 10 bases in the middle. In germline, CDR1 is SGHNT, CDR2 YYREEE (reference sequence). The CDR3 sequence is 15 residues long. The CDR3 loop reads CASSLATAPSYEQYF. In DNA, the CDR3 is TGTGCCAGCAGCTTGGCGACTGCACCCTCCTACGAGCAGTACTTC. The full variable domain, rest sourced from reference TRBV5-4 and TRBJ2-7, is ETGVTQSPTHLIKTRGQQVTLRCSSQSGHNTVSWYQQALGQGPQFIFQYYREEENGRGNFPPRFSGLQFPNYSSELNVNALELDDSALYLCASSLATAPSYEQYFGPGTRLTVT.

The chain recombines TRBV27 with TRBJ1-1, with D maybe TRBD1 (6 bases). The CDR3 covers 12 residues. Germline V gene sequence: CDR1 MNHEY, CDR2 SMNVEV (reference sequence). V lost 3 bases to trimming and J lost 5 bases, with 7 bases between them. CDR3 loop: CASSLTGTEAFF. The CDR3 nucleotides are TGTGCCAGCAGTTTGACAGGAACTGAAGCTTTCTTT.

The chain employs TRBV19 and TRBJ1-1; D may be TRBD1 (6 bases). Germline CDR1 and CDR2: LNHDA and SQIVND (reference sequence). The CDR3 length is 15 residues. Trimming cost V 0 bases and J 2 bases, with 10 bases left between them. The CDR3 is CASSIDRTANTEAFF. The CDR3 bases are TGTGCCAGTAGTATAGATCGGACAGCTAACACTGAAGCTTTCTTT. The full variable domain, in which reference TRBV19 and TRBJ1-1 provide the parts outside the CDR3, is DGGITQSPKYLFRKEGQNVTLSCEQNLNHDAMYWYRQDPGQGLRLIYYSQIVNDFQKGDIAEGYSVSREKKESFPLTVTSAQKNPTAFYLCASSIDRTANTEAFFGQGTRLTVV.

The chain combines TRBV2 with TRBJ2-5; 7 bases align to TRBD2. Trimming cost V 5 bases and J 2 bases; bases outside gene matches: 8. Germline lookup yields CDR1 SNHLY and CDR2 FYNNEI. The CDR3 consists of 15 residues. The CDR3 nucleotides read TGTGCCAGCAGTCCCGGGGGGAACCTACAAGAGACCCAGTACTTC. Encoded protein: CASSPGGNLQETQYF.

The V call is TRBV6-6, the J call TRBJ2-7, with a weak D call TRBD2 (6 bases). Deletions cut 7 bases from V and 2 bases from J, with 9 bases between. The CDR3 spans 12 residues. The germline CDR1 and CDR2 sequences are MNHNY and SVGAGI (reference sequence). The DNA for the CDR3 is TGTGCCAGCAACGGAGGGGCCTACGAGCAGTACTTC. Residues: CASNGGAYEQYF.

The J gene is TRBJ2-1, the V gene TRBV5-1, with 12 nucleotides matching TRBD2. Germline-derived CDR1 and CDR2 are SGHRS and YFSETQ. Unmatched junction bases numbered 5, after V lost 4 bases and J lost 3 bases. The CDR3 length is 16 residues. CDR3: CASSLTSGGVYNEQFF. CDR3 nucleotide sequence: TGCGCCAGCAGCCTGACTAGCGGGGGAGTCTACAATGAGCAGTTCTTC.